One sample yielded the 27 T cell receptor beta chains listed below, sequenced in a study of cytomegalovirus exposure and HLA in healthy donors. PCR primers comprised 60 Vbeta and 13 Jbeta primers. The data were produced by immunoSEQ multiplex PCR, yet TCRdb's version contains in-frame clones alone and is incomplete. The sample records roughly 130,000 clones, around 72% being singletons. The sample taken for sequencing was PBMCs. The source of these receptors is a man aged 18 to 35 in good health and CMV-seropositive.

The chain couples TRBV6-5 to TRBJ2-5; D unresolved. Germline assignment: CDR1 MNHEY and CDR2 SVGAGI. The CDR3 consists of 15 residues. V was clipped by 0 bases and J by 2 bases, with 10 bases between them. In DNA, the CDR3 is TGTGCCAGCAGTTACTCTGTTCGTTTTCAAGAGACCCAGTACTTC. Its protein product is CASSYSVRFQETQYF.

The chain combines TRBV6-1 with TRBJ2-3; D uncertain. The CDR3 is 15 amino acids. The germline V gene encodes CDR1 MNHNS and CDR2 SASEGT. The V and J ends lost 1 base and 2 bases respectively, with 10 bases between them. Here the CDR3 DNA reads TGTGCCAGCAGTGAAGTTGCGGAGAACACAGATACGCAGTATTTT. Translated: CASSEVAENTDTQYF.

This clone came up a few times. This rearrangement joins TRBV7-9 to TRBJ1-1, with TRBD1 identical over 9 bases. This CDR3 has 18 residues. Per the germline V gene, CDR1 is SEHNR and CDR2 is FQNEAQ (reference sequence). V shed 4 bases, J shed 6 bases, and the junction held 18 bases outside the gene matches. The CDR3 sequence: CASSYYRSTGTGMPEAFF. Here the CDR3 DNA reads TGTGCCAGCAGCTATTATCGATCAACCGGGACAGGGATGCCTGAAGCTTTCTTT.

The gene calls are TRBV7-9 and TRBJ2-5; maybe TRBD1 (6 bases). CDR3 length: 14 amino acids. V was clipped by 5 bases and J by 2 bases, with 12 bases between them. Germline V gene data show CDR1 as SEHNR and CDR2 as FQNEAQ (reference sequence). The CDR3 DNA follows: TGTGCCAGCAGCAAACAGGGAATTCAAGAGACCCAGTACTTC. Residues: CASSKQGIQETQYF.

V usage is TRBV7-9 and J usage is TRBJ2-1; 7 bases are shared with TRBD1. J gave up 7 bases and V 3 bases, and 12 bases lay outside the gene matches. The germline CDR1 and CDR2 sequences are SEHNR and FQNEAQ (reference sequence). The CDR3 sequence is 16 residues long. The CDR3 sequence is CASSLQVGPTGNEQFF. CDR3 DNA sequence: TGTGCCAGCAGCTTGCAAGTGGGTCCGACAGGGAATGAGCAGTTCTTC.

V usage is TRBV6-5 and J usage is TRBJ2-3, with D perhaps matching TRBD2 (6 bases). Germline V gene data show CDR1 as MNHEY and CDR2 as SVGAGI. The V gene lost 7 bases and the J gene lost 6 bases, with 17 bases spanning the gap. This CDR3 contains 14 residues. CDR3 coding DNA: TGTGCCAGCAACCCCGGGGGTTTGAGGGATACGCAGTATTTT. It translates to CASNPGGLRDTQYF.

The chain uses TRBV7-2 and TRBJ2-7; TRBD1 matches 7 bases. The germline CDR1 and CDR2 sequences are SGHTA and FQGNSA. The ends lost 4 bases at V and 3 bases at J; junction bases unmatched: 6. The CDR3 contains 14 residues. The CDR3 protein is CASSSLDRIYEQYF. The CDR3 coding sequence is TGTGCCAGCAGCTCGTTGGACAGGATCTACGAGCAGTACTTC.

CDR3 nucleotide sequence: TGCGCCAGCAGCCCCCAGGACAGGGGGGAACAGACCCAGTACTTC. This sequence encodes CASSPQDRGEQTQYF. The J gene is TRBJ2-5, the V gene TRBV5-1; 10 bases agree with TRBD1. After removal of 4 bases from V and 6 bases from J, the junction contained 9 bases not matched to a gene. Germline loops: CDR1 SGHRS, CDR2 YFSETQ. The CDR3 covers 15 residues.

This clone was found a few times. The chain carries TRBV4-3 and TRBJ1-2, with 8 nucleotides matching TRBD1. The CDR3 has 17 amino acids. Germline CDR1 and CDR2: LGHNA and YSLEER. The J segment lost 6 bases and the V segment lost 3 bases, leaving 15 bases of the junction unmatched. The CDR3, as DNA: TGCGCCAGCAGCCACCTCATCTCAGGGGGCAAAGGGAATGGCTACACCTTC. As protein: CASSHLISGGKGNGYTF.

V usage is TRBV18 and J usage is TRBJ2-7; D possibly corresponds to TRBD2 (5 bases). Germline assignment: CDR1 KGHSH and CDR2 LQKENI. The V and J ends lost 3 bases and 6 bases respectively, with 12 bases between them. This CDR3 contains 13 residues. CDR3 in DNA: TGTGCCAGCTCACCTCAGGACTTGGTCGAGCAGTACTTC. This encodes CASSPQDLVEQYF.

V usage is TRBV6-1 and J usage is TRBJ1-6; D uncertain. The CDR3 is made up of 17 amino acids. Germline V lookup: CDR1 MNHNS, CDR2 SASEGT. The V gene lost 1 base and the J gene lost 9 bases, with 19 bases spanning the gap. The CDR3 here is CASSEELAGWGGSPLHF. CDR3 nucleotides: TGTGCCAGCAGTGAAGAATTGGCAGGCTGGGGAGGTTCACCCCTCCACTTT.

The chain links TRBV5-3 to TRBJ2-1; TRBD2 matches 10 bases. TRBV5-3 is labeled an ORF, and its function is uncertain. J gave up 6 bases and V 0 bases, and 15 bases lay outside the gene matches. The CDR3 spans 19 residues. The CDR3 sequence: CARSLGAGGRIPVSNEQFF. The DNA of the CDR3 is TGTGCCAGAAGCTTGGGAGCGGGGGGGCGAATACCAGTGAGCAATGAGCAGTTCTTC.

Only one count was recorded for this clone. The rearrangement joins TRBV18 to TRBJ1-1, with D maybe TRBD1 (5 bases). The CDR3 runs 13 residues. Germline CDR1 is KGHSH and CDR2 is LQKENI. V was shortened by 3 bases and J by 7 bases, with 12 bases between the two germline ends. The CDR3 reads CASSPVGGGEAFF. In DNA, the CDR3 is TGTGCCAGCTCACCCGTGGGGGGTGGTGAAGCTTTCTTT.

The V gene is TRBV9, the J gene TRBJ1-2; D possibly corresponds to TRBD1 (5 bases). The germline gives CDR1 SGDLS, CDR2 YYNGEE. V lost 4 bases and J 2 bases, leaving 12 bases between the germline ends. The CDR3 spans 14 residues. The CDR3 sequence: CASSPPQGNYGYTF. The CDR3 DNA follows: TGTGCCAGCAGCCCCCCTCAGGGAAACTATGGCTACACCTTC.

This clone has a single count. This chain uses TRBV6-5 with TRBJ2-2; 9 positions match TRBD2. The germline CDR1 and CDR2 sequences are MNHEY and SVGAGI. The CDR3 totals 14 residues. The junction had 5 bases not matched to a gene; V was cut back by 7 bases and J by 5 bases. CDR3 residues: CASTSSGVTGELFF. CDR3 bases: TGTGCCAGCACATCTAGCGGGGTTACCGGGGAGCTGTTTTTT.

The CDR3 DNA sequence: TGTGCCAGCAGTACTAGCGCCGGGGAGCTGTTTTTT. This encodes CASSTSAGELFF. The genes are TRBV6-5 and TRBJ2-2, with 7 bases fitting TRBD2. Germline CDR1 MNHEY, CDR2 SVGAGI. The CDR3 covers 12 residues. The trim removed 5 bases at V and 6 bases at J, leaving 0 bases unmatched.

The chain has TRBV14 and TRBJ1-2, with a weak D call TRBD1 (5 bases). Trimming removed 4 bases at V and 6 bases at J, with 9 bases between. Germline V gene data show CDR1 as SGHDN and CDR2 as FVKESK. This CDR3 contains 12 residues. The CDR3 protein is CASSPGGNGYTF. Here the CDR3 DNA reads TGTGCCAGCAGCCCCGGGGGGAATGGCTACACCTTC.

The chain has TRBV7-3 and TRBJ2-1; TRBD2 aligns across 8 bases. With V trimmed by 5 bases and J by 8 bases, 14 bases remained unmatched. CDR1 is SGHTA, CDR2 FQGTGA, per germline. The CDR3 extends over 16 amino acids. CDR3 coding DNA: TGTGCCAGCAGCCCCCGTCTAAGCGGGAGCGTCGATGAGCAGTTCTTC. Translated, it gives CASSPRLSGSVDEQFF.

This rearrangement joins TRBV7-9 to TRBJ1-1, with unresolved D. V dropped 5 bases and J dropped 1 base, with 11 bases sitting between them. CDR3 length: 14 amino acids. The germline CDR1 and CDR2 sequences are SEHNR and FQNEAQ (reference sequence). This CDR3 is CASSPENRNTEAFF. The CDR3 bases are TGTGCCAGCAGCCCCGAGAACAGGAACACTGAAGCTTTCTTT.

This chain joins TRBV5-6 and TRBJ2-7; maybe TRBD1 (6 bases). This CDR3 has 14 residues. The germline V gene has CDR1 SGHDT and CDR2 YYEEEE. The V end lost 4 bases, the J end lost 2 bases, and 13 bases lay between the germline ends. The CDR3 nucleotides are TGTGCCAGCAGCCCCCCGGACAGCGCCTACGAGCAGTACTTC. Protein: CASSPPDSAYEQYF.

This clone came up once. The V and J genes are TRBV5-4 and TRBJ1-1, with 7 bases that match TRBD1. The CDR3 loop spans 16 amino acids. The germline V gene has CDR1 SGHNT and CDR2 YYREEE (reference sequence). The J segment lost 4 bases and the V segment lost 5 bases, leaving 14 bases of the junction unmatched. The CDR3 sequence is CASSSTFRGDGTEAFF. CDR3 bases: TGTGCCAGCAGTTCTACGTTCAGGGGGGACGGCACTGAAGCTTTCTTT.

CDR3 DNA sequence: TGTGCCAGCAGCCCGACAGGGTGGAGCAATCAGCCCCAGCATTTT. The encoded protein is CASSPTGWSNQPQHF. The chain combines TRBV9 with TRBJ1-5; 7 bases are a match to TRBD1. CDR1 and CDR2 (germline): SGDLS, YYNGEE. J gave up 1 base and V 4 bases, and 5 bases lay outside the gene matches. CDR3 length: 15 amino acids.

The V call is TRBV9, the J call TRBJ1-1, with TRBD1 identical over 9 bases. The trim removed 4 bases at V and 4 bases at J, leaving 8 bases unmatched. The germline CDR1 and CDR2 sequences are SGDLS and YYNGEE. The CDR3 loop spans 15 amino acids. The CDR3: CASSTQGAGSTEAFF. CDR3 nucleotide sequence: TGTGCCAGCAGCACACAGGGGGCGGGGAGCACTGAAGCTTTCTTT.

The chain employs TRBV10-3 and TRBJ1-1; possible D gene TRBD1, 6 bases. The CDR3 is made up of 14 amino acids. Trimming left V 4 bases short and J 1 base short, with 10 bases between. Germline V gene lookup returns CDR1 ENHRY and CDR2 SYGVKD. CDR3 residues: CAISGRDKNTEAFF. The DNA for the CDR3 is TGTGCCATCAGTGGCCGGGACAAGAACACTGAAGCTTTCTTT.

As concerns this clone: This same CDR3 is encoded by further DNA sequences in the sample. The rearrangement joins TRBV6-4 to TRBJ1-1, with no clear D. The germline V and J ends were trimmed by 2 bases and 3 bases, with 13 bases remaining between them. CDR3 length: 15 residues. Looked up from germline, CDR1 is MRHNA and CDR2 is SNTAGT. Written as DNA, the CDR3 is TGTGCCAGCAGTGACGTACGGAGGAAGGACACTGAAGCTTTCTTT. Its protein product is CASSDVRRKDTEAFF.

This clone was seen a single time. The rearrangement uses TRBV28 and TRBJ2-7, with a weak D call TRBD1 (6 bases). Germline CDR1 MDHEN, CDR2 SYDVKM. This CDR3 has 13 residues. Trimming left V 8 bases short and J 3 bases short, with 14 bases between. This chain's CDR3 is CASGGWADYEQYF. CDR3 sequence (DNA): TGTGCCAGCGGGGGCTGGGCAGACTACGAGCAGTACTTC.

This CDR3 reads CASSMTPGGGSYEQYF. CDR3 coding DNA: TGCGCCAGCAGCATGACCCCTGGGGGGGGCTCCTACGAGCAGTACTTC. The chain combines TRBV5-1 with TRBJ2-7; the match to TRBD2 covers 7 bases. The junction had 10 bases not matched to a gene; V was cut back by 4 bases and J by 0 bases. The germline gives CDR1 SGHRS, CDR2 YFSETQ. The CDR3 loop spans 16 amino acids.